Listed below are T cell receptor beta chains from one sample, sequenced in a study of post-analysis software for immune sequencing data. Each CDR3 protein gets one entry after TCRdb re-called the PCR reads with MiXCR. The profile covers hundreds of thousands of distinct CDR3 sequences, with 55% to 60% appearing a single time and 10% to 12% taken by the ten largest. Sample: blood. The receptors here all came from a girl aged 2 to 9 with multiple sclerosis. CDR3s include the opening cysteine and the closing phenylalanine or tryptophan. Fields, in order: clone size, V gene, J gene, CDR3 protein. Size values are once, few and many counts, or a class for expanded clones, and some rows have none.

.	TRBV4-1	TRBJ2-1	CASSQEGAGGCNEQFF
.	TRBV7-9	TRBJ2-1	CASSRPDNEQFF
.	TRBV5-1	TRBJ2-3	CASSFGGRDTQYF
.	TRBV7-2	TRBJ2-5	CASSLDGGGHQETQYF
few	TRBV29-1	TRBJ2-3	CSVVTPGDTQYF
.	TRBV12-3/TRBV12-4	TRBJ2-3	CASSLWDNPWSTQYF
.	TRBV6-4	TRBJ2-1	CASSDSGGEDEQFF
.	TRBV12-3/TRBV12-4	TRBJ2-7	CASSQGHSTYEQYF
.	TRBV2	TRBJ2-7	CASSAPDSYEQYF
.	TRBV7-9	TRBJ1-4	CASSLEGPWGEKLFF